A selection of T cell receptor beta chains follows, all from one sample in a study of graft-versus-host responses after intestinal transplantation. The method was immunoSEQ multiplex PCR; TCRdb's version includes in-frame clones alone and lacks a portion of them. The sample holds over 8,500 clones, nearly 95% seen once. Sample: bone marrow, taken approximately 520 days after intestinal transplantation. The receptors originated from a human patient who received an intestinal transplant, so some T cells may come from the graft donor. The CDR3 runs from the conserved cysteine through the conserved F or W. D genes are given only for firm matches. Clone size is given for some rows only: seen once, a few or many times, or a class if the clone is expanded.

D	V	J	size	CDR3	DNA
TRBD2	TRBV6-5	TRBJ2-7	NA	CASSPSGGEQYF	TGTGCCAGCAGCCCGTCCGGGGGGGAGCAGTACTTC
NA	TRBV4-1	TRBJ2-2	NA	CASSQDGAGELFF	TGCGCCAGCAGCCAAGATGGGGCCGGGGAGCTGTTTTTT
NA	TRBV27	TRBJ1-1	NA	CASSLRLPNTEAFF	TGTGCCAGCAGCTTGAGGCTTCCGAACACTGAAGCTTTCTTT
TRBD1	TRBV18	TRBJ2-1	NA	CASSPMVPGQGTDEQFF	TGTGCCAGCTCACCAATGGTCCCGGGACAGGGGACCGATGAGCAGTTCTTC
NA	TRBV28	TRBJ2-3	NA	CATLAVSTDTQYF	TGTGCCACCTTAGCGGTGAGCACAGATACGCAGTATTTT
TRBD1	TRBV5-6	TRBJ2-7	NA	CASSLGTGVYEQYF	TGTGCCAGCAGTCTCGGGACAGGGGTCTACGAGCAGTACTTC
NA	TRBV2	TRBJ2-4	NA	CASRYSYLAKNIQYF	TGTGCCAGCCGTTACAGTTACCTAGCCAAAAACATTCAGTACTTC
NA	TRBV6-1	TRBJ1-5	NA	CASSSERNSNQPQHF	TGTGCCAGCAGTTCCGAACGGAATAGCAATCAGCCCCAGCATTTT
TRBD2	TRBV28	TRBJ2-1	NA	CASSYLAGEGNEQFF	TGTGCCAGCAGTTATCTAGCGGGAGAAGGAAATGAGCAGTTCTTC
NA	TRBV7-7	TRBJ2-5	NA	CASSPAGGETQYF	TGTGCTAGCAGCCCTGCAGGTGGGGAGACCCAGTACTTC
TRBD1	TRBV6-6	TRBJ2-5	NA	CASSSGQAIYQETQYF	TGTGCCAGCAGTTCGGGACAGGCCATCTACCAAGAGACCCAGTACTTC
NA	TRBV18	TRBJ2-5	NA	CASSPEQETQYF	TGTGCCAGCTCACCAGAACAAGAGACCCAGTACTTC
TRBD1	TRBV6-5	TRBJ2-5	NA	CASSYAPGQQETQYF	TGTGCCAGCAGTTACGCCCCGGGACAGCAAGAGACCCAGTACTTC
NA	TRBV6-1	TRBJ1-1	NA	CASRGVGNTEAFF	TGTGCCAGCCGTGGAGTGGGGAACACTGAAGCTTTCTTT
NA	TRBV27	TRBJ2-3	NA	CASSLILLGQHTQYF	TGTGCCAGCAGTTTAATCCTACTTGGACAGCATACGCAGTATTTT
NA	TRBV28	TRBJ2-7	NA	CASSLAGGWTYEQYF	TGTGCCAGCAGTTTAGCCGGCGGGTGGACCTACGAGCAGTACTTC
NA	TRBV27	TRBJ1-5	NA	CASSFQVGQPQHF	TGTGCCAGCAGTTTTCAGGTAGGGCAGCCCCAGCATTTT
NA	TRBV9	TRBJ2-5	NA	CASSADSPQETQYF	TGTGCCAGCAGCGCGGACAGCCCACAAGAGACCCAGTACTTC
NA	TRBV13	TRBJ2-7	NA	CASSLTETGLYEQYF	TGTGCCAGCAGCCTCACTGAGACAGGCCTCTACGAGCAGTACTTC
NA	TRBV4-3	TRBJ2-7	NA	CASSQAPGHPYEQYF	TGCGCCAGCAGCCAGGCCCCGGGACATCCCTACGAGCAGTACTTC
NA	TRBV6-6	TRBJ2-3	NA	CASSYPDVTDTQYF	TGTGCCAGCAGTTACCCAGACGTCACAGATACGCAGTATTTT
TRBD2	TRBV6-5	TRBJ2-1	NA	CASSTWDYTEQFF	TGTGCCAGCAGTACCTGGGACTATACTGAGCAGTTCTTC
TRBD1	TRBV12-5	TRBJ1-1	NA	CASALQGAGTEAFF	TGTGCTAGTGCCTTACAGGGGGCGGGGACTGAAGCTTTCTTT
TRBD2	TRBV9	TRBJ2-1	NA	CASSGGLAGGEQFF	TGTGCCAGCAGTGGGGGGCTAGCGGGAGGTGAGCAGTTCTTC
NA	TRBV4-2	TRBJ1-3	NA	CASSLGGTGNTIYF	TGTGCCAGCAGCTTGGGAGGCACTGGAAACACCATATATTTT
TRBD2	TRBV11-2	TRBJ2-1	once	CASSLGTSGREDEQFF	TGTGCCAGCAGCTTAGGGACTAGCGGGAGGGAGGATGAGCAGTTCTTC
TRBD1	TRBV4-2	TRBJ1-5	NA	CASSFLAGTGSGQPQHF	TGTGCCAGCAGCTTCCTAGCCGGGACAGGGTCAGGGCAGCCCCAGCATTTT
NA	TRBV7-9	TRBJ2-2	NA	CASSSTGSPNTGELFF	TGTGCCAGCAGCTCCACAGGGAGTCCGAACACCGGGGAGCTGTTTTTT
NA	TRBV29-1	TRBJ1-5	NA	CSVSRGMNQPQHF	TGCAGCGTTAGCAGGGGAATGAATCAGCCCCAGCATTTT
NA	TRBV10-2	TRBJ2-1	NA	CASSEIGGDFSYNEQFF	TGCGCCAGCAGTGAGATCGGAGGGGACTTTTCCTACAATGAGCAGTTCTTC
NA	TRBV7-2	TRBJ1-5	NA	CASSLGNRQRVQPQHF	TGTGCCAGCAGCTTAGGAAACAGACAGAGGGTTCAGCCCCAGCATTTT
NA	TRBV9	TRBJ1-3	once	CASSPRDRDTIYF	TGTGCCAGCAGCCCACGGGACCGTGACACCATATATTTT
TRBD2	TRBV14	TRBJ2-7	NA	CASSQAREGPYEQYF	TGTGCCAGCAGCCAAGCCAGGGAGGGTCCCTACGAGCAGTACTTC
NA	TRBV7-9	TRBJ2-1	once	CASSLSRNEQFF	TGTGCCAGCAGCTTATCCCGGAATGAGCAGTTCTTC
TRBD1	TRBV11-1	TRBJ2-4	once	CASSLVGTVLENIQYF	TGTGCCAGCAGCTTAGTTGGGACAGTGCTGGAAAACATTCAGTACTTC
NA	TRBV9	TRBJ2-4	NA	CASSVRGIAKNIQYF	TGTGCCAGCAGCGTCAGGGGTATAGCCAAAAACATTCAGTACTTC
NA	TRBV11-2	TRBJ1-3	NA	CASSLSPDRSSGNTIYF	TGTGCCAGCAGCTTATCCCCCGACAGGAGCTCTGGAAACACCATATATTTT
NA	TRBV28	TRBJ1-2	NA	CASSISGEGSQGYTF	TGTGCCAGCAGCATATCGGGAGAGGGGTCGCAGGGCTACACCTTC
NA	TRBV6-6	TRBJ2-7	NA	CASRTTPSPSYEQYF	TGTGCCAGCCGAACGACACCCTCACCCTCCTACGAGCAGTACTTC
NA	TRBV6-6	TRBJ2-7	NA	CASSYSLETEQYF	TGTGCCAGCAGTTACAGCCTGGAGACCGAGCAGTACTTC
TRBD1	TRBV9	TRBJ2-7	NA	CASSVETGGGTQYF	TGTGCCAGCAGCGTAGAGACAGGGGGAGGGACGCAGTACTTC
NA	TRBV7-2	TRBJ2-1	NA	CASSYTGYSYNEQFF	TGTGCCAGCAGCTATACGGGTTACTCCTACAATGAGCAGTTCTTC
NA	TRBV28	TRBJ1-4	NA	CASSSGQSNEKLFF	TGTGCCAGCAGTTCCGGACAGTCTAATGAAAAACTGTTTTTT
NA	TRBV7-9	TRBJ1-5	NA	CASSPGTQSNQPQHF	TGTGCCAGCAGCCCCGGGACTCAGAGCAATCAGCCCCAGCATTTT
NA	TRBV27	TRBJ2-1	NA	CASRGGESSYNEQFF	TGTGCCAGCAGGGGCGGGGAGAGCTCCTACAATGAGCAGTTCTTC
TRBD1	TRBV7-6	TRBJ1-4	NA	CASSLASQGAGTNEKLFF	TGCGCCAGCAGCTTAGCGTCGCAGGGGGCAGGAACTAATGAAAAACTGTTTTTT
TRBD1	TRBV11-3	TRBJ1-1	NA	CASSWDSYNSVAFF	TGTGCCAGCAGCTGGGACAGCTACAACTCTGTAGCTTTCTTT
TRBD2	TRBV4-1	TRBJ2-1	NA	CASSQPTGTSANEQFF	TGCGCCAGCAGCCAACCTACCGGGACTAGCGCCAATGAGCAGTTCTTC
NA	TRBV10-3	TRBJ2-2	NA	CAISESLALNTGELFF	TGTGCCATCAGTGAGTCTTTAGCTTTGAACACCGGGGAGCTGTTTTTT
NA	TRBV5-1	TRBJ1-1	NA	CASSPLGDTEAFF	TGCGCCAGCAGCCCGTTAGGGGACACTGAAGCTTTCTTT
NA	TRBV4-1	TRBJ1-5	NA	CASSLRAVTSQPQHF	TGCGCCAGCAGCCTCCGGGCGGTTACCAGTCAGCCCCAGCATTTT
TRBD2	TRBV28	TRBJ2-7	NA	CASSWGGNEQYF	TGTGCCAGCAGTTGGGGGGGGAACGAGCAGTACTTC
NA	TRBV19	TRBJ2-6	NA	CASSIGVGANVLTF	TGTGCCAGTAGTATAGGGGTCGGGGCCAACGTCCTGACTTTC
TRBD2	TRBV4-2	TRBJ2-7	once	CASSQQAGGDPYEQYF	TGTGCCAGCAGCCAACAAGCGGGAGGGGACCCCTACGAGCAGTACTTC
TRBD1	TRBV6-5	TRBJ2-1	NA	CASSDRVHEQFF	TGTGCCAGCAGTGACAGGGTTCATGAGCAGTTCTTC
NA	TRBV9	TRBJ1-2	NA	CASSVSRESTMDGYTF	TGTGCCAGCAGCGTCAGCAGAGAAAGCACCATGGATGGCTACACCTTC
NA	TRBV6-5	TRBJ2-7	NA	CASRSDRVSGREQYF	TGTGCCAGCAGATCCGACAGGGTGTCGGGGAGGGAGCAGTACTTC